These 20 T cell receptor beta chains were all obtained from the same sample, sequenced in a study of cytomegalovirus exposure and HLA in healthy donors. The PCR made use of 60 Vbeta and 13 Jbeta primers. The assay was immunoSEQ multiplex PCR, and TCRdb's table has in-frame clones only and misses some. The sample lists 150,000 to 200,000 clones, around 63% occurring once. Sequencing was performed on PBMCs. All receptors come from a woman aged 18-29 years in good health and CMV-seropositive.

The chain links TRBV2 to TRBJ2-7; a weak D match, TRBD2 (6 bases). CDR1 and CDR2 from the germline V gene are SNHLY and FYNNEI. The CDR3 runs to 14 residues. V was shortened by 3 bases and J by 0 bases, with 9 bases between the two germline ends. The CDR3 DNA follows: TGTGCCAGCAGTGAGCGGCGGGGCTCCTACGAGCAGTACTTC. Encoded protein: CASSERRGSYEQYF.

This chain uses TRBV30 with TRBJ1-6; D call uncertain. Germline values: CDR1 GTSNPN, CDR2 SVGIG (reference sequence). The V end lost 4 bases, the J end lost 9 bases, and 10 bases lay between the germline ends. This CDR3 has 12 amino acids. CDR3: CAWMIWSSPLHF. The CDR3, as DNA: TGTGCCTGGATGATTTGGAGTTCACCCCTCCACTTT.

The chain combines TRBV4-3 with TRBJ2-2, with 10 bases matching TRBD1. The CDR3 has 17 amino acids. With V trimmed by 4 bases and J by 4 bases, 9 bases remained unmatched. Germline V gene lookup returns CDR1 LGHNA and CDR2 YSLEER. CDR3 in amino acids: CASSLFGTGDFTGELFF. DNA for the CDR3: TGCGCCAGCAGCCTCTTTGGGACAGGGGATTTCACCGGGGAGCTGTTTTTT.

This chain links TRBV9 with TRBJ2-3; tentative D call: TRBD1 (6 bases). Germline CDR1 is SGDLS and CDR2 is YYNGEE. V was trimmed by 1 base and J by 6 bases, leaving 15 bases between them. The CDR3 covers 15 residues. The CDR3 loop is CASSVWGQSKDTQYF. The DNA of the CDR3 is TGTGCCAGCAGCGTATGGGGACAAAGTAAGGATACGCAGTATTTT.

About this clone itself: Since no conserved phenylalanine or tryptophan closes the CDR3, a read error is the likely cause. Because the CDR3's place on the DNA is in doubt, the DNA is left out and the CDR3 is given as listed by TCRdb. J is TRBJ1-3 and V is TRBV5-1; TRBD1, as called in the table, went unchecked against the DNA. The CDR3 numbers 12 amino acids, ends counted. Per the germline V gene, CDR1 is SGHRS and CDR2 is YFSETQ. This CDR3 is CASSPGQGSGPR.

The rearrangement links TRBV29-1 to TRBJ2-7, with a tentative D call TRBD1 (5 bases). V was shortened by 4 bases and J by 0 bases, with 7 bases between the two germline ends. The CDR3 extends over 12 amino acids. The germline V gene has CDR1 SQVTM and CDR2 ANQGSEA. CDR3 residues: CSVGQFSYEQYF. DNA of the CDR3: TGCAGCGTTGGACAGTTCTCCTACGAGCAGTACTTC.

The chain links TRBV14 to TRBJ2-3, with D perhaps TRBD2 (5 bases). The CDR3 sequence is 12 residues long. V was trimmed by 1 base and J by 11 bases, leaving 10 bases between them. Germline CDR1 SGHDN, CDR2 FVKESK. DNA for the CDR3: TGTGCCAGCAGCCAAGGGTTAGCGAAGCAGTATTTT. It specifies CASSQGLAKQYF.

The chain joins TRBV19 to TRBJ2-7, with TRBD2 matching over 11 bases. Germline loops: CDR1 LNHDA, CDR2 SQIVND (reference sequence). J gave up 1 base and V 5 bases, and 4 bases lay outside the gene matches. The CDR3 is 15 amino acids. CDR3 amino acids: CASSWGTSGSYEQYF. The DNA of the CDR3 is TGTGCCAGTAGTTGGGGGACTAGCGGATCCTACGAGCAGTACTTC.

The rearrangement links TRBV2 to TRBJ2-3; D gene unclear. Trimming took off 4 bases at V and 2 bases at J, with 13 bases between the two ends. The CDR3 runs 15 residues. The germline gives CDR1 SNHLY, CDR2 FYNNEI. CDR3 DNA sequence: TGTGCCAGCAGTGCCGAGGCGGCCTCCACAGATACGCAGTATTTT. This gives the protein CASSAEAASTDTQYF.

This clone was recorded a few times. The rearrangement links TRBV18 to TRBJ1-2; the D gene is possibly TRBD1 (6 bases). Per the germline V gene, CDR1 is KGHSH and CDR2 is LQKENI. The V end was cut by 3 bases, the J end by 4 bases, with 12 bases between. CDR3 length: 14 amino acids. CDR3 bases: TGTGCCAGCTCACCCGCCGGGGGGCCCTATGGCTACACCTTC. Its translation is CASSPAGGPYGYTF.

The chain has TRBV5-6 and TRBJ2-7; 7 positions match TRBD1. The J segment lost 1 base and the V segment lost 0 bases, leaving 10 bases of the junction unmatched. Germline assignment: CDR1 SGHDT and CDR2 YYEEEE. This CDR3 spans 17 amino acids. CDR3 loop: CASSLENRGPYSYEQYF. For the CDR3, the DNA is TGTGCCAGCAGCTTGGAAAACAGGGGTCCCTATTCCTACGAGCAGTACTTC.

V is TRBV27 and J is TRBJ2-1; D is perhaps TRBD2 (6 bases). The CDR3 sequence is 16 residues long. CDR1 is MNHEY, CDR2 SMNVEV, per germline (reference sequence). V shed 2 bases and J shed 0 bases, with 11 bases lying between them. CDR3 bases: TGTGCCAGCAGTTTAACTAGCAGCAGCTCCTACAATGAGCAGTTCTTC. Translating it yields CASSLTSSSSYNEQFF.

This chain joins TRBV9 and TRBJ2-3, with 16 bases fitting TRBD2. Germline loops: CDR1 SGDLS, CDR2 YYNGEE. V shed 3 bases and J 5 bases; nucleotides not matched to a gene: 12. CDR3 length: 19 residues. The CDR3 spells CASSDGTSGGAVLGDTQYF. The CDR3 DNA sequence: TGTGCCAGCAGCGACGGGACTAGCGGGGGGGCGGTTTTAGGAGATACGCAGTATTTT.

The chain is built from TRBV28 and TRBJ1-3; no firm D call. The length of the CDR3 is 14 residues. V gave up 10 bases and J gave up 0 bases, with 13 bases separating them. Germline CDR1 is MDHEN and CDR2 is SYDVKM. CDR3 in DNA: TGTGCCATAAGGACGGGGTCCTCTGGAAACACCATATATTTT. Translating it yields CAIRTGSSGNTIYF. Filled out from reference TRBV28 and TRBJ1-3, the complete variable domain reads DVKVTQSSRYLVKRTGEKVFLECVQDMDHENMFWYRQDPGLGLRLIYFSYDVKMKEKGDIPEGYSVSREKKERFSLILESASTNQTSMYLCAIRTGSSGNTIYFGEGSWLTVV.

The V call is TRBV6-6, the J call TRBJ1-6; 7 bases align to TRBD1. CDR3 length: 13 residues. Germline V gene sequence: CDR1 MNHNY, CDR2 SVGAGI (reference sequence). The trim removed 10 bases at V and 13 bases at J, leaving 13 bases unmatched. CDR3 coding DNA: TGTGCCACCTCGGAAACAGGGGATCCTCCCCTCCACTTT. Translated, it gives CATSETGDPPLHF.

This sequence joins TRBV2 and TRBJ2-1; D may be TRBD2 (5 bases). V dropped 0 bases and J dropped 7 bases, with 16 bases sitting between them. Looked up from germline, CDR1 is SNHLY and CDR2 is FYNNEI. The CDR3 totals 16 residues. The CDR3 nucleotides are TGTGCCAGCAGTGAAGCGGTCGATCCTAGCTCGAATGAGCAGTTCTTC. This sequence encodes CASSEAVDPSSNEQFF.

The chain has TRBV7-2 and TRBJ2-3, with a tentative D call TRBD1 (5 bases). This CDR3 is 15 amino acids long. V was cut by 0 bases and J by 0 bases, with 7 bases left in between. Per germline, CDR1 SGHTA and CDR2 FQGNSA. The CDR3 is CASSLAGPSTDTQYF. CDR3 sequence (DNA): TGTGCCAGCAGCTTAGCGGGGCCCAGCACAGATACGCAGTATTTT. The full variable domain, with the rest looked up from reference TRBV7-2 and TRBJ2-3, is GAGVSQSPSNKVTEKGKDVELRCDPISGHTALYWYRQSLGQGLEFLIYFQGNSAPDKSGLPSDRFSAERTGGSVSTLTIQRTQQEDSAVYLCASSLAGPSTDTQYFGPGTRLTVL.

This clone appeared a few times. The chain recombines TRBV30 with TRBJ2-3; tentatively, D is TRBD1 (5 bases). Trimming pared 5 bases from V and 1 base from J, leaving 13 bases between. The V gene's germline CDR1 is GTSNPN and CDR2 SVGIG (reference sequence). The CDR3 covers 14 residues. DNA for the CDR3: TGTGCCTGGTTGATAGGGGCCGGCACAGATACGCAGTATTTT. It is translated as CAWLIGAGTDTQYF. Looking up the rest from reference TRBV30 and TRBJ2-3 gives the full variable domain: SQTIHQWPATLVQPVGSPLSLECTVEGTSNPNLYWYRQAAGRGLQLLFYSVGIGQISSEVPQNLSASRPQDRQFILSSKKLLLSDSGFYLCAWLIGAGTDTQYFGPGTRLTVL.

This clone was picked up a small number of times. J is TRBJ2-5 and V is TRBV7-9, with 8 bases identical to TRBD2. This CDR3 spans 18 amino acids. Germline loops: CDR1 SEHNR, CDR2 FQNEAQ (reference sequence). J was trimmed by 3 bases and V by 5 bases; bases with no gene match: 17. The CDR3 loop is CASSPPRLARGLEETQYF. DNA of the CDR3: TGTGCCAGCAGCCCACCAAGACTAGCGCGAGGCCTTGAAGAGACCCAGTACTTC.

The CDR3 DNA reads as TGTGCCAGCGCTGACAGGGTCGGGGAGCTGTTTTTT. Its translation: CASADRVGELFF. The V call is TRBV6-5, the J call TRBJ2-2; 7 bases are a match to TRBD1. Losses at the gene ends were 8 bases for V and 7 bases for J; bases not matched to a gene: 4. CDR1 is MNHEY, CDR2 SVGAGI, per germline. There are 12 residues in the CDR3.